Detailed here is one T cell receptor (beta chain). Clones were sequenced by immunoSEQ multiplex PCR, and TCRdb holds only the in-frame ones, with some missing. The profile shows more than 65,000 clones, around 90% of them singletons. The data originate from a study of OX40 agonist ivuxolimab in advanced cancers. The sequenced sample was CD4+ or CD8+ T cells sorted from blood, obtained in a trial of the OX40 agonist ivuxolimab. The TCR was taken from an adult with an advanced solid tumor such as melanoma, head and neck, liver or kidney cancer.

CDR3 DNA sequence: TGTGCCAGCAGTGAATCCCAGAATGAGCAGTTCTTC. It yields the protein CASSESQNEQFF. The rearrangement links TRBV2 to TRBJ2-1; D gene uncertain. V lost 2 bases and J 7 bases, leaving 6 bases between the germline ends. Germline lookup yields CDR1 SNHLY and CDR2 FYNNEI. The CDR3 is 12 amino acids. The full variable domain, with the rest looked up from reference TRBV2 and TRBJ2-1, is EPEVTQTPSHQVTQMGQEVILRCVPISNHLYFYWYRQILGQKVEFLVSFYNNEISEKSEIFDDQFSVERPDGSNFTLKIRSTKLEDSAMYFCASSESQNEQFFGPGTRLTVL.